The 29 T cell receptor beta chains listed next were all sequenced from one sample in a study of T-cell memory formation after mild COVID-19. TCRdb re-called the 5' RACE reads with MiXCR, one entry per CDR3 protein. The data contain approximately 580,000 distinct CDR3 sequences, about 20% of them singletons. Source material: PBMCs or a T cell subset sorted from them (not recorded which). The receptors were gathered from an adult woman who had mild COVID-19 (a few samples of this study predate the infection). Cell type and time point are not known.

This clonotype was detected ten times or more. This chain joins TRBV21-1 and TRBJ2-1; the table's D call, TRBD1, was not checked against the DNA. TRBV21-1 is tagged as a pseudogene. The CDR3 is 13 amino acids. As DNA, the CDR3 is TGTGCCAGTATCTATCCCCTATACAATGAGCAGTTCTTC. Translated, it gives CASIYPLYNEQFF.

In its sample, this clonotype was seen many times. J is TRBJ2-5 and V is TRBV7-9; no definite D call. CDR3 length: 13 residues. With 1 base removed from V and 3 bases from J, the gap between germline ends came to 6 bases. Germline-derived CDR1 and CDR2 are SEHNR and FQNEAQ (reference sequence). The CDR3 loop reads CASSLGVEETQYF. As DNA, the CDR3 is TGTGCCAGCAGCTTAGGGGTAGAAGAGACCCAGTACTTC.

V usage is TRBV12-3 or TRBV12-4 and J usage is TRBJ2-1; TRBD2 aligns across 12 bases. V shed 6 bases, J shed 11 bases, and the junction held 8 bases outside the gene matches. CDR3 length equals 14 residues. The CDR3 nucleotides are TGTGCCAGCAGCCCGGGACTAGCGGGCCCAAAGCAGTTCTTC. It encodes CASSPGLAGPKQFF.

About this clonotype itself: One end of the junction varies from germline; a read error may be responsible. J is TRBJ2-7 and V is TRBV24-1; TRBD1 is a possible D gene (6 bases). The germline gives CDR1 KGHDR, CDR2 SFDVKD. The CDR3 spans 12 residues. The CDR3 DNA follows: TGTGCCACCTCGGACAGCTCCGACGAGCAGTACTTC. This codes for CATSDSSDEQYF.

This chain links TRBV7-6 with TRBJ2-2; no firm D call. V gave up 4 bases and J gave up 7 bases, with 7 bases separating them. Per germline, CDR1 SGHVS and CDR2 FNYEAQ. The CDR3 length is 12 residues. The CDR3 is CASSYSYGELFF. CDR3 in DNA: TGTGCCAGCAGCTACAGTTACGGGGAGCTGTTTTTT.

The chain recombines TRBV27 with TRBJ2-7; tentative D call: TRBD1 (6 bases). Germline V gene data show CDR1 as MNHEY and CDR2 as SMNVEV (reference sequence). The CDR3 spans 16 residues. V lost 0 bases and J 4 bases, leaving 16 bases between the germline ends. CDR3 nucleotides: TGTGCCAGCAGTTTATCGACAGGTATAGAATTATACGAGCAGTACTTC. This gives the protein CASSLSTGIELYEQYF.

The chain uses TRBV6-6 and TRBJ2-7; D uncertain. CDR1 is MNHNY, CDR2 SVGAGI, per germline (reference sequence). Trimming removed 4 bases at V and 3 bases at J, with 10 bases between. The CDR3 has 13 residues. The CDR3 sequence: CASSLSVHYEQYF. The CDR3 coding sequence is TGTGCCAGCAGTTTGAGTGTACACTACGAGCAGTACTTC.

This clonotype was seen a handful of times. V and J are TRBV5-1 and TRBJ2-5; 8 nucleotides agree with TRBD1. The trim removed 3 bases at V and 4 bases at J, leaving 11 bases unmatched. This CDR3 comprises 16 residues. Germline CDR1 and CDR2: SGHRS and YFSETQ. This CDR3 is CASSSNPGTGGETQYF. CDR3 in DNA: TGCGCCAGCAGCTCGAATCCGGGAACAGGGGGAGAGACCCAGTACTTC.

This clonotype was seen at least ten times. V is TRBV7-9 and J is TRBJ2-7, with TRBD2 matching over 11 bases. V was clipped by 2 bases and J by 4 bases; unmatched bases: 4. Germline lookup yields CDR1 SEHNR and CDR2 FQNEAQ (reference sequence). CDR3 length equals 15 residues. The DNA for the CDR3 is TGTGCCAGCAGCTTAACTAGCGGGGGCCTATACGAGCAGTACTTC. Protein product: CASSLTSGGLYEQYF.

This clonotype has just a few counts. The genes are TRBV7-8 and TRBJ2-7; possibly TRBD2 for D (5 bases). The CDR3 has 15 amino acids. Germline V gene sequence: CDR1 SGHVS, CDR2 FQNEAQ. Deletions cut 1 base from V and 3 bases from J, with 13 bases between. The CDR3 loop reads CASSLVPGENYEQYF. CDR3 in DNA: TGTGCCAGCAGCTTAGTTCCCGGGGAGAACTACGAGCAGTACTTC.

This clonotype appeared a few times. The chain carries TRBV7-6 and TRBJ2-7, with D hard to call. Looked up from germline, CDR1 is SGHVS and CDR2 is FNYEAQ. Trimming stripped 5 bases from V and 0 bases from J, with 11 bases between. The CDR3 extends over 14 amino acids. The CDR3: CASSPFRDSYEQYF. CDR3 nucleotides: TGTGCCAGCAGCCCCTTTAGGGACTCCTACGAGCAGTACTTC.

The chain recombines TRBV24-1 with TRBJ2-5; D call uncertain. The V gene lost 1 base and the J gene lost 1 base, with 15 bases spanning the gap. This CDR3 contains 17 residues. CDR1 KGHDR and CDR2 SFDVKD come from the germline V gene. The chain's CDR3 is CATSDFNSPDSQETQYF. In nucleotides, the CDR3 is TGTGCCACCAGTGATTTCAATTCCCCTGATAGCCAAGAGACCCAGTACTTC.

The rearrangement joins TRBV24-1 to TRBJ2-4; D is ambiguous. Trimming shortened V by 2 bases and J by 9 bases, and 7 bases separated the two germline ends. Germline V gene sequence: CDR1 KGHDR, CDR2 SFDVKD. The CDR3 is 12 residues long. CDR3 protein: CATSDSGVIQYF. The CDR3 DNA reads as TGTGCCACCAGTGATTCGGGTGTCATTCAGTACTTC.

This clonotype was observed a few times. The chain is built from TRBV18 and TRBJ2-2; TRBD1 matches 9 bases. The trim removed 6 bases at V and 6 bases at J, leaving 14 bases unmatched. The length of the CDR3 is 17 residues. The V gene's germline CDR1 is KGHSH and CDR2 LQKENI. CDR3 DNA: TGTGCCAGCTCGCCCTCCGGGACAGGGTTATACGCCGGGGAGCTGTTTTTT. As protein: CASSPSGTGLYAGELFF.

The J gene is TRBJ1-1, the V gene TRBV5-4; D is uncertain. Germline V gene data show CDR1 as SGHNT and CDR2 as YYREEE (reference sequence). CDR3 length: 13 residues. The V end lost 6 bases, the J end lost 1 base, and 10 bases lay between the germline ends. As DNA, the CDR3 is TGTGCCAGCACCACCGACGGGAACACTGAAGCTTTCTTT. Residues: CASTTDGNTEAFF.

This chain joins TRBV6-1 and TRBJ1-6; D is possibly TRBD1 (5 bases). The CDR3 covers 15 residues. CDR1 MNHNS and CDR2 SASEGT come from the germline V gene. The V and J ends lost 7 bases and 7 bases respectively, with 17 bases between them. The CDR3 nucleotides are TGTGCCAGCACAGAACAGGCTGATATAAATTCACCCCTCCACTTT. Translated: CASTEQADINSPLHF.

The gene calls are TRBV4-1 and TRBJ2-4; maybe TRBD2 (6 bases). This CDR3 spans 18 amino acids. Trimming left V 3 bases short and J 0 bases short, with 18 bases between. CDR1 MGHRA and CDR2 YSYEKL come from the germline V gene. In DNA, the CDR3 is TGCGCCAGCAGCCAGTCTAACGGGGGAATACTAGCCAAAAACATTCAGTACTTC. Protein sequence: CASSQSNGGILAKNIQYF.

This clonotype has ten or more counts. This chain's CDR3 is CASSLTRRDEQFF. The CDR3 DNA is TGTGCCAGCAGCTTAACTAGGCGGGATGAGCAGTTCTTC. This chain links TRBV7-3 with TRBJ2-1; D possibly corresponds to TRBD2 (5 bases). The CDR3 sequence is 13 residues long. Germline-derived CDR1 and CDR2 are SGHTA and FQGTGA. V was shortened by 0 bases and J by 8 bases, with 8 bases between the two germline ends.

CDR3 in amino acids: CASSTHPGTSGTPYEQYF. The CDR3 coding sequence is TGTGCCAGCAGCACCCACCCGGGGACTAGCGGGACCCCCTACGAGCAGTACTTC. This chain links TRBV9 with TRBJ2-7; 13 bases match TRBD2. The length of the CDR3 is 18 residues. Germline V gene sequence: CDR1 SGDLS, CDR2 YYNGEE. With 4 bases clipped from V and 2 bases from J, the junction kept 12 bases outside the gene matches. Drawing the rest from reference TRBV9 and TRBJ2-7, the complete variable domain is DSGVTQTPKHLITATGQRVTLRCSPRSGDLSVYWYQQSLDQGLQFLIQYYNGEERAKGNILERFSAQQFPDLHSELNLSSLELGDSALYFCASSTHPGTSGTPYEQYFGPGTRLTVT.

The chain joins TRBV20-1 to TRBJ2-1; 8 bases line up with TRBD2. Germline V gene sequence: CDR1 DFQATT, CDR2 SNEGSKA (reference sequence). V lost 6 bases to trimming and J lost 8 bases; unmatched junction nucleotides: 12. CDR3 size: 14 residues. This chain's CDR3 is CSAGGGPPRDEQFF. The DNA for the CDR3 is TGCAGTGCCGGGGGGGGACCACCGCGGGATGAGCAGTTCTTC.

This clonotype was seen a handful of times. V and J are TRBV20-1 and TRBJ1-2; 11 nucleotides line up with TRBD1. V shed 6 bases and J 6 bases; nucleotides not matched to a gene: 3. The CDR3 sequence is 12 residues long. Germline loops: CDR1 DFQATT, CDR2 SNEGSKA (reference sequence). CDR3 loop: CSAPDRGHGYTF. The CDR3 DNA reads TGCAGTGCCCCGGACAGGGGGCATGGCTACACCTTC.

This clonotype occurred many times. CDR3 sequence: CASSLEGQATDTQYF. In DNA form, the CDR3 reads TGTGCCAGCAGCTTAGAGGGGCAGGCCACAGATACGCAGTATTTT. This chain links TRBV7-9 with TRBJ2-3; maybe TRBD1 (5 bases). Germline V gives CDR1 SEHNR, CDR2 FQNEAQ (reference sequence). V was shortened by 1 base and J by 2 bases, with 10 bases between the two germline ends. There are 15 residues in the CDR3.

A few counts support this clonotype. V usage is TRBV11-2 and J usage is TRBJ2-1, with TRBD2 matching 9 bases. Trimming took 5 bases from V and 10 from J; bases not matched to a gene: 15. Germline V CDR1 and CDR2: SGHAT, FQNNGV. CDR3 length: 16 amino acids. In DNA, the CDR3 is TGTGCCAGCAGCCTCTGGGGAGGCGGGAGGGCACGCGAGCAGTTCTTC. It encodes CASSLWGGGRAREQFF.

In this sample, this clonotype turned up a few times. The CDR3 nucleotides read TGTGCCAGCAGCCCGAGACAGGGTGCGGCCAAAAACATTCAGTACTTC. Encoded protein: CASSPRQGAAKNIQYF. The chain uses TRBV7-9 and TRBJ2-4; 7 bases are shared with TRBD1. The CDR3 length is 16 residues. CDR1 and CDR2 from the germline V gene are SEHNR and FQNEAQ (reference sequence). Germline trimming cut 5 bases from V and 1 base from J; bases unmatched to any gene: 8. The complete variable domain, with remaining parts taken from reference TRBV7-9 and TRBJ2-4, reads DTGVSQNPRHKITKRGQNVTFRCDPISEHNRLYWYRQTLGQGPEFLTYFQNEAQLEKSRLLSDRFSAERPKGSFSTLEIQRTEQGDSAMYLCASSPRQGAAKNIQYFGAGTRLSVL.

A few counts support this clonotype. The rearrangement uses TRBV18 and TRBJ2-3, with D perhaps matching TRBD1 (6 bases). V lost 6 bases to trimming and J lost 4 bases, with 17 bases between them. Looked up from germline, CDR1 is KGHSH and CDR2 is LQKENI. The CDR3 is 15 residues long. Here the CDR3 DNA reads TGTGCCAGCTCCCCGAGGGGCAACAGGGCAGATACGCAGTATTTT. Translating gives CASSPRGNRADTQYF.

This clonotype was counted between two and nine times. The V gene is TRBV12-3 or TRBV12-4, the J gene TRBJ2-1, with a tentative D call TRBD2 (7 bases). V lost 0 bases, J lost 7 bases, and 16 bases lay in between. This CDR3 region has 16 residues. CDR3 coding DNA: TGTGCCAGCAGTTTAGCGGGGGGGCCTAGTGGTAATGAGCAGTTCTTC. Its translation: CASSLAGGPSGNEQFF.

The genes are TRBV19 and TRBJ1-6, with 7 bases that match TRBD1. The J segment lost 7 bases and the V segment lost 4 bases, leaving 10 bases of the junction unmatched. This CDR3 has 16 amino acids. Germline CDR1 and CDR2: LNHDA and SQIVND (reference sequence). In nucleotides, the CDR3 is TGTGCCAGTAGTACCCCCACCGGGACAGACAATTCACCCCTCCACTTT. Encoded protein: CASSTPTGTDNSPLHF.

The chain has TRBV20-1 and TRBJ1-6; possible D gene TRBD1, 5 bases. V gave up 0 bases and J gave up 7 bases, with 10 bases separating them. Germline values: CDR1 DFQATT, CDR2 SNEGSKA (reference sequence). The CDR3 extends over 14 amino acids. The CDR3 reads CSARDVGGNSPLHF. CDR3 bases: TGCAGTGCTAGAGATGTCGGGGGAAATTCACCCCTCCACTTT.

This clonotype was picked up a small number of times. The rearrangement joins TRBV6-5 to TRBJ2-3; 7 nucleotides match TRBD2. V trimming: 5 bases; J trimming: 6 bases; junction bases outside the gene matches: 5. The CDR3 is 13 amino acids. Germline CDR1 reads MNHEY; CDR2 reads SVGAGI. The CDR3 nucleotides are TGTGCCAGCAGTGGGGCGGGAGTTGATACGCAGTATTTT. Its protein is CASSGAGVDTQYF.